The present T cell receptor beta chain was sequenced within a study of OX40 agonist ivuxolimab in advanced cancers. General study findings and limits: Expanded clones belonging to CD8+ T cells outnumbered, on average, those of CD4+.

In regard to this clone: What it binds is not known.

This CDR3 spans 13 amino acids. Trimming pared 2 bases from V and 0 bases from J, leaving 4 bases between. Germline CDR1 reads LGHNT; CDR2 reads FRNRAP. The table came from immunoSEQ multiplex PCR; TCRdb's copy has only in-frame clones and leaves some out. The sample lists approximately 130,000 clones, about 92% occurring once. The rearrangement uses TRBV12-5 and TRBJ1-2; D gene uncertain. The sample consisted of CD4+ or CD8+ T cells sorted from blood, taken in a trial of the OX40 agonist ivuxolimab. The clonotype was recovered from an adult with an advanced solid tumor such as melanoma, head and neck, liver or kidney cancer. The CDR3 reads CASGLIPNYGYTF. DNA of the CDR3: TGTGCTAGTGGTTTGATACCTAACTATGGCTACACCTTC.